These 20 T cell receptor beta chains were all obtained from the same sample, sequenced in a study of T cell repertoires in cytomegalovirus infection. TCRdb re-called the reads through MiXCR, storing one row per CDR3 protein. This table has some 220,000 distinct CDR3 sequences, 35% to 45% appearing once. These receptors' antigens are unknown. Sequencing was performed on CD8+ T cells from cultured PBMCs, taken from culture after CMV antigen stimulation. Receptor source: a human donor in good health (CMV status not recorded). Some clones in this sample may be carry-over from other donors' samples.

The V call is TRBV23-1, the J call TRBJ2-5, with 9 nucleotides matching TRBD1. TRBV23-1 is an open reading frame, and its role is uncertain. Trimming took 0 bases from V and 1 from J; bases not matched to a gene: 3. The CDR3 covers 16 residues. CDR3 sequence reads: CASSQSDRGVQETQYF. CDR3 DNA: TGCGCCAGCAGTCAATCAGACAGGGGGGTCCAAGAGACCCAGTACTTC.

This rearrangement joins TRBV7-8 to TRBJ1-3; 8 nucleotides agree with TRBD1. This CDR3 contains 16 residues. Unmatched junction bases numbered 7, after V lost 2 bases and J lost 4 bases. CDR1 and CDR2 from the germline V gene are SGHVS and FQNEAQ. CDR3: CASSLYGTGHGNTIYF. The CDR3, as DNA: TGTGCCAGCAGCTTATATGGGACAGGCCACGGAAACACCATATATTTT.

The J gene is TRBJ2-7, the V gene TRBV4-1; D gene unclear. V was shortened by 0 bases and J by 5 bases, with 11 bases between the two germline ends. This CDR3 is 14 amino acids long. Germline lookup yields CDR1 MGHRA and CDR2 YSYEKL. CDR3 nucleotide sequence: TGCGCCAGCAGCCAAGATAATAGGGCGGACGAGCAGTACTTC. Protein: CASSQDNRADEQYF.

This clonotype showed up just a few times. The V and J genes are TRBV27 and TRBJ1-5; D possibly corresponds to TRBD1 (6 bases). The CDR3 covers 14 residues. V lost 4 bases and J lost 5, with 12 bases in between. The germline gives CDR1 MNHEY, CDR2 SMNVEV (reference sequence). CDR3 coding DNA: TGTGCCAGCAGTTGGTACAGGGAGCATCAGCCCCAGCATTTT. Encoded protein: CASSWYREHQPQHF.

Only a few counts were recorded for this clonotype. V is TRBV18 and J is TRBJ1-1; D is ambiguous. CDR1 and CDR2 from the germline V gene are KGHSH and LQKENI. V was shortened by 1 base and J by 5 bases, with 11 bases between the two germline ends. This CDR3 is built from 14 residues. The DNA for the CDR3 is TGTGCCAGCTCACCACGAGCCGACCCGACTGAAGCTTTCTTT. Translation: CASSPRADPTEAFF.

The table lists this clonotype with a count of one. The rearrangement joins TRBV7-3 to TRBJ2-7; 10 nucleotides align to TRBD2. The germline gives CDR1 SGHTA, CDR2 FQGTGA. There are 16 residues in the CDR3. J was trimmed by 6 bases and V by 5 bases; bases with no gene match: 13. The CDR3 is CASSNRGSGRIGEQYF. DNA for the CDR3: TGTGCCAGCAGCAATAGAGGTAGCGGGAGGATCGGCGAGCAGTACTTC.

This clonotype was detected only a few times. This rearrangement joins TRBV19 to TRBJ2-3; the match to TRBD2 covers 8 bases. V shed 5 bases and J 8 bases; nucleotides not matched to a gene: 15. The CDR3 extends over 16 amino acids. CDR1 LNHDA and CDR2 SQIVND come from the germline V gene (reference sequence). For the CDR3, the DNA is TGTGCCAGTAGTTTTTCCGGGACTAGGACGGGGTCTACGCAGTATTTT. Residues: CASSFSGTRTGSTQYF.

This chain links TRBV19 with TRBJ2-1; a weak D match, TRBD1 (6 bases). The germline gives CDR1 LNHDA, CDR2 SQIVND (reference sequence). V dropped 5 bases and J dropped 0 bases, with 17 bases sitting between them. The CDR3 covers 17 residues. The CDR3 nucleotides are TGTGCCAGTAGTTCACACAGGGAAGGGGGCTCCTACAATGAGCAGTTCTTC. It translates to CASSSHREGGSYNEQFF. Full variable domain (rest looked up from reference TRBV19 and TRBJ2-1): DGGITQSPKYLFRKEGQNVTLSCEQNLNHDAMYWYRQDPGQGLRLIYYSQIVNDFQKGDIAEGYSVSREKKESFPLTVTSAQKNPTAFYLCASSSHREGGSYNEQFFGPGTRLTVL.

This clonotype appeared a few times. CDR3 bases: TGTGCCAGCAGCTCCCCCCCCGAGGACGAGCAGTACTTC. Translating it yields CASSSPPEDEQYF. This chain joins TRBV7-2 and TRBJ2-7; no clear D. The germline V and J ends were trimmed by 4 bases and 5 bases, with 12 bases remaining between them. CDR3 length: 13 residues. Germline values: CDR1 SGHTA, CDR2 FQGNSA.

This clonotype was found a few times. V usage is TRBV12-3 or TRBV12-4 and J usage is TRBJ1-1, with D uncertain. Between the trimmed V and J ends, which lost 1 base and 0 bases, there was a span of 9 bases. This CDR3 region has 15 residues. This CDR3 is CASSLEAALNTEAFF. The CDR3 coding sequence is TGTGCCAGCAGTTTAGAGGCAGCCTTGAACACTGAAGCTTTCTTT.

This rearrangement joins TRBV5-1 to TRBJ1-5; D ambiguous. CDR1 and CDR2 from the germline V gene are SGHRS and YFSETQ. This CDR3 comprises 17 residues. V gave up 3 bases and J gave up 3 bases, with 19 bases separating them. In DNA, the CDR3 is TGCGCCAGCAGCTCCGGAATTTTCTCATATGTCAATCAGCCCCAGCATTTT. Translation: CASSSGIFSYVNQPQHF.

This clonotype came up a few times. This chain links TRBV27 with TRBJ1-1; D is undetermined. This CDR3 has 11 residues. Germline CDR1 is MNHEY and CDR2 is SMNVEV (reference sequence). Trimming shortened V by 5 bases and J by 8 bases, and 9 bases separated the two germline ends. The CDR3, as DNA: TGTGCCAGCAGTAATGCGGGGGAAGCTTTCTTT. Translated: CASSNAGEAFF.

The genes are TRBV2 and TRBJ2-5; 8 bases match TRBD1. The J segment lost 7 bases and the V segment lost 10 bases, leaving 20 bases of the junction unmatched. Germline lookup yields CDR1 SNHLY and CDR2 FYNNEI. The CDR3 contains 16 residues. In nucleotides, the CDR3 is TGTGCCAAGCAGTATTTATCTGCAGGGGGCCGCTTGACCCAGTACTTC. This encodes CAKQYLSAGGRLTQYF.

The chain carries TRBV10-3 and TRBJ2-7; the D is unclear. This CDR3 comprises 11 residues. Germline CDR1 reads ENHRY; CDR2 reads SYGVKD. V was pared by 9 bases and J by 5 bases, with 11 bases between. CDR3 nucleotides: TGTGCCATTTCGCTTGGGGACGAGCAGTACTTC. Its protein is CAISLGDEQYF.

This sequence joins TRBV10-3 and TRBJ1-5; D gene unclear. The germline V and J ends were trimmed by 0 bases and 9 bases, with 12 bases remaining between them. Per germline, CDR1 ENHRY and CDR2 SYGVKD. The CDR3 loop spans 14 amino acids. CDR3 sequence reads: CAISESAAGRPQHF. The CDR3 nucleotides are TGTGCCATCAGTGAGTCGGCGGCCGGGCGGCCCCAGCATTTT.

The J gene is TRBJ2-6, the V gene TRBV4-1, with D unresolved. The V end lost 1 base, the J end lost 0 bases, and 16 bases lay between the germline ends. CDR1 MGHRA and CDR2 YSYEKL come from the germline V gene. This CDR3 is 19 amino acids long. CDR3 nucleotide sequence: TGCGCCAGCAGCCAAGGTCCAGGCGAAAACCCCTCTGGGGCCAACGTCCTGACTTTC. Encoded protein: CASSQGPGENPSGANVLTF.

The chain recombines TRBV27 with TRBJ1-2, with a tentative D call TRBD1 (6 bases). The CDR3 extends over 13 amino acids. V dropped 6 bases and J dropped 6 bases, with 14 bases sitting between them. CDR1 is MNHEY and CDR2 is SMNVEV in the germline V gene (reference sequence). The CDR3 coding sequence is TGTGCCAGCAGAGAGACAGGAGCTAATGGCTACACCTTC. Its protein product is CASRETGANGYTF.

This chain connects TRBV7-8 to TRBJ1-3; possible D gene TRBD1, 5 bases. V was pared by 5 bases and J by 4 bases, with 18 bases between. Germline CDR1 SGHVS, CDR2 FQNEAQ. This CDR3 region has 16 residues. This CDR3 reads CASSLGHIGLGNTIYF. CDR3 in DNA: TGTGCCAGCAGCCTCGGACACATCGGGCTGGGAAACACCATATATTTT.

The chain couples TRBV7-4 to TRBJ1-2, with D perhaps matching TRBD1 (5 bases). The CDR3 has 14 amino acids. CDR1 is SGHVT and CDR2 is SQSDAQ in the germline V gene. The V and J ends lost 5 bases and 6 bases respectively, with 16 bases between them. The CDR3 here is CASSPPGGGDGYTF. The CDR3 region has the DNA TGTGCCAGCAGCCCCCCGGGGGGAGGAGATGGCTACACCTTC.

On this clonotype: An end of the junction does not agree with germline; a read error may underlie this. The rearrangement uses TRBV6-6 and TRBJ2-6; TRBD2 is a possible D gene (6 bases). Per the germline V gene, CDR1 is MNHNY and CDR2 is SVGAGI (reference sequence). The CDR3 extends over 22 amino acids. Here the CDR3 DNA reads TGTGCCAGCAGTACGCCCGGAGGTGGGGGGACTGGGGCCGTTCCTGGCGCCAACGTCCTGACTTTC. This translates into CASSTPGGGGTGAVPGANVLTF.